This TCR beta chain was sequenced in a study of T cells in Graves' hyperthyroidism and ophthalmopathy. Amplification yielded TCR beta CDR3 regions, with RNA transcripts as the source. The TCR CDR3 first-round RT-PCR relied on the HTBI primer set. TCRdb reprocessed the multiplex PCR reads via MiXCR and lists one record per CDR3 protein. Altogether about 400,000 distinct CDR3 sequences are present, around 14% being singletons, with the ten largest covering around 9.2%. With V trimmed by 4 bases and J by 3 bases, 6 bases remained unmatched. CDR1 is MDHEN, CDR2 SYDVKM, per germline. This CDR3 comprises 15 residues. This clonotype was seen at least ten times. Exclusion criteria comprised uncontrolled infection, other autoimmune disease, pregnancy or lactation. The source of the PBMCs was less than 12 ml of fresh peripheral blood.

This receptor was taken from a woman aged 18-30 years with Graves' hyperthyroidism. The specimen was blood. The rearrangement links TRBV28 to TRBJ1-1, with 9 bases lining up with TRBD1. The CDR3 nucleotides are TGTGCCAGCAGTTCACAGGGGGCGGTTTACACTGAAGCTTTCTTT. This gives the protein CASSSQGAVYTEAFF.